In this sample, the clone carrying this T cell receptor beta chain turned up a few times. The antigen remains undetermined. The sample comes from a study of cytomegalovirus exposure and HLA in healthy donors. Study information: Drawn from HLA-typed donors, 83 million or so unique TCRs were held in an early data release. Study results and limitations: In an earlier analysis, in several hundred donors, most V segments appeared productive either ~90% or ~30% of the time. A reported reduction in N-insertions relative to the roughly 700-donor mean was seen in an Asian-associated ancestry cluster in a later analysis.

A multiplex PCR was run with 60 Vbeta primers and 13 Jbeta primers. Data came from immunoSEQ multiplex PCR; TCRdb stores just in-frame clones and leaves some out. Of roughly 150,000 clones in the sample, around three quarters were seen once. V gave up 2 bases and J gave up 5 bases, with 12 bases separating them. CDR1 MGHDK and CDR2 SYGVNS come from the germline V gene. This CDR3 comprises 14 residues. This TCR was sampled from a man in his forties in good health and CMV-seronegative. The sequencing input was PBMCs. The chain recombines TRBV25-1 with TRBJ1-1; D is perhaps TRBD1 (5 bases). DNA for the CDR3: TGTGCCAGCAGTGAACTGGCGGGGGAGACTGAAGCTTTCTTT. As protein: CASSELAGETEAFF. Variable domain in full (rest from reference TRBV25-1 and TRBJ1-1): EADIYQTPRYLVIGTGKKITLECSQTMGHDKMYWYQQDPGMELHLIHYSYGVNSTEKGDLSSESTVSRIRTEHFPLTLESARPSHTSQYLCASSELAGETEAFFGQGTRLTVV.